The 6 T cell receptor beta chains below come from one sample, sequenced in a study of cytomegalovirus exposure and HLA in healthy donors. Both 60 Vbeta primers and 13 Jbeta primers went into the PCR. TCRdb's table, derived via immunoSEQ multiplex PCR, lists solely in-frame clones and lacks some. The sample holds about 120,000 clones, 75% to 85% seen once. What was sequenced was PBMCs. Receptors originate from a man in his forties or fifties in good health and CMV-seronegative.

CDR3 loop: CASSVGAIGELFF. In DNA form, the CDR3 reads TGTGCCAGCAGCGTAGGGGCCATCGGGGAGCTGTTTTTT. This chain links TRBV9 with TRBJ2-2; D call uncertain. In germline, CDR1 is SGDLS, CDR2 YYNGEE. Trimming stripped 0 bases from V and 7 bases from J, with 7 bases between. The CDR3 sequence is 13 residues long.

This clone appeared a few times. The V gene is TRBV30, the J gene TRBJ1-1, with TRBD1 as a possible D gene (5 bases). There are 14 residues in the CDR3. The germline V gene encodes CDR1 GTSNPN and CDR2 SVGIG (reference sequence). The ends were cut back, 0 bases at V and 4 bases at J, with 12 bases in the middle. The CDR3 DNA is TGTGCCTGGAGTGTAAAGGGACTCCGCACTGAAGCTTTCTTT. Protein sequence: CAWSVKGLRTEAFF.

The gene calls are TRBV4-3 and TRBJ2-7; TRBD2 aligns across 9 bases. CDR1 and CDR2 (germline): LGHNA, YSLEER. The V and J ends lost 0 bases and 4 bases, in that order; junction bases with no gene match: 13. The CDR3 runs 18 residues. The CDR3 DNA reads TGCGCCAGCAGCCAAGACCTTCCTACCGGGACTAGCTCTTACGAGCAGTACTTC. This gives the protein CASSQDLPTGTSSYEQYF.

This clone was counted once. The chain's CDR3 is CASSRSSGAPYEQYF. The CDR3 DNA reads TGCGCCAGCAGCCGTTCTAGCGGGGCCCCCTACGAGCAGTACTTC. The J gene is TRBJ2-7, the V gene TRBV4-3, with 9 bases that match TRBD2. The CDR3 consists of 15 residues. The germline CDR1 and CDR2 sequences are LGHNA and YSLEER. V lost 4 bases to trimming and J lost 2 bases; unmatched junction nucleotides: 6.

This clone has more than one count but fewer than ten. The gene calls are TRBV18 and TRBJ1-2; 9 nucleotides align to TRBD1. The trim removed 6 bases at V and 4 bases at J, leaving 3 bases unmatched. The CDR3 sequence is 13 residues long. From germline, CDR1 is KGHSH and CDR2 LQKENI. CDR3 residues: CASSRDRAYGYTF. The CDR3 nucleotides read TGTGCCAGCTCCCGGGACAGGGCCTATGGCTACACCTTC.

The chain is built from TRBV27 and TRBJ1-5; D not certain. Germline V lookup: CDR1 MNHEY, CDR2 SMNVEV (reference sequence). The ends were cut back, 6 bases at V and 0 bases at J, with 15 bases in the middle. The CDR3 contains 16 residues. CDR3 DNA: TGTGCCAGCAGACGAAACAGCGGTTATAGCAATCAGCCCCAGCATTTT. Its protein product is CASRRNSGYSNQPQHF.